This TCR beta chain originates from a study of T cells after posttransplantation cyclophosphamide. Study-wide results and limits: Skin or GI-infiltrating T cells shared few TRB sequences with blood. TRB clonality was highly associated with recipient CMV seropositivity and reactivation.

The CDR3 runs to 16 residues. Germline V lookup: CDR1 SGHRS, CDR2 YFSETQ. The V segment lost 5 bases and the J segment 2 bases; nucleotides outside the gene matches: 9. Comments on this clone: The antigen is unknown.

Sequencing was performed with immunoSEQ multiplex PCR; in TCRdb, only in-frame clones are kept and a portion is missing. The sample lists 50,000 to 65,000 clones, more than 70% occurring once. The chain recombines TRBV5-1 with TRBJ2-2, with TRBD2 matching 7 bases. The sequenced material came from PBMCs. This clonotype was obtained from a man aged 25 to 45 with a blood cancer, CMV-positive, and with a related stem cell donor. DNA for the CDR3: TGCGCCAGCAGGGACGCCGGGACTATAAACACCGGGGAGCTGTTTTTT. It encodes CASRDAGTINTGELFF.